This T cell receptor beta chain was profiled in a study of OX40 agonist ivuxolimab in advanced cancers. Study at large: The patients received ivuxolimab by intravenous route every 2 weeks at 0.01 to 10 mg/kg.

Study-wide findings and caveats: On average, CD8+ T cells showed a greater number of expanded clones than CD4+. Certain nonresponders likewise exhibited a low normalized T-cell clonal expansion.

As to this clone: No antigen is known for it.

Excluded were patients having autoimmune disease history or systemic immunosuppression. The data were produced by immunoSEQ multiplex PCR, yet TCRdb's version contains in-frame clones alone and is incomplete. This sample has roughly 50,000 clones; roughly 89% occur once, and the top ten carry roughly 31%. The sample here was CD4+ or CD8+ T cells sorted from blood, taken in a trial of the OX40 agonist ivuxolimab. The clonotype comes from an adult with an advanced solid tumor such as melanoma, head and neck, liver or kidney cancer.

The CDR3 sequence: CASSPEWADEETQYF. The CDR3 DNA reads TGTGCCAGCAGCCCCGAATGGGCGGATGAAGAGACCCAGTACTTC. The gene calls are TRBV11-2 and TRBJ2-5, with D hard to call. This CDR3 has 15 amino acids. The germline CDR1 and CDR2 sequences are SGHAT and FQNNGV. The ends were cut back, 5 bases at V and 3 bases at J, with 16 bases in the middle.